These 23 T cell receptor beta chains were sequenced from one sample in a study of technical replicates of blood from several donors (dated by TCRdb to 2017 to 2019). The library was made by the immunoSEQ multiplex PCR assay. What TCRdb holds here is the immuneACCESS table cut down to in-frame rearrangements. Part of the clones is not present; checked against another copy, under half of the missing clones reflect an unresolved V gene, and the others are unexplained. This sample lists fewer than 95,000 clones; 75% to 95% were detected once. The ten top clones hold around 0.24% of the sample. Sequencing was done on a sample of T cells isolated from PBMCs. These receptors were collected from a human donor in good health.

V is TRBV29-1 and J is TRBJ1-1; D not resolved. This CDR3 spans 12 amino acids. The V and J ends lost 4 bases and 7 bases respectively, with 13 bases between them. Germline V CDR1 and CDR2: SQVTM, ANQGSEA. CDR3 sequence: CSVAFAGSEAFF. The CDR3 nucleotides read TGCAGCGTTGCGTTCGCCGGGAGTGAAGCTTTCTTT.

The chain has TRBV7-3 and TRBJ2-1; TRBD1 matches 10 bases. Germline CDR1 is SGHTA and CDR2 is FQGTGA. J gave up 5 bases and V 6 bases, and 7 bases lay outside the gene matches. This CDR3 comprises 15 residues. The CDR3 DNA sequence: TGTGCCAGCAGTCAGGGACAGGGGTTTGACAATGAGCAGTTCTTC. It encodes CASSQGQGFDNEQFF.

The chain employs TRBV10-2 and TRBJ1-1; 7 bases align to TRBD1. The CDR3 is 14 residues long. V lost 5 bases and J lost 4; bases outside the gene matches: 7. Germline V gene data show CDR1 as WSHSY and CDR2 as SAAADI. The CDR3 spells CASSSGAGGTEAFF. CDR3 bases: TGCGCCAGCAGTTCCGGGGCAGGGGGCACTGAAGCTTTCTTT.

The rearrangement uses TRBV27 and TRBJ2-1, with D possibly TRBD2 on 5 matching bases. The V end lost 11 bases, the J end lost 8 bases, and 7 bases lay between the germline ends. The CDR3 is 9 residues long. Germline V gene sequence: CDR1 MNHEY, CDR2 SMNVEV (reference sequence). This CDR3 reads CAVGDEQFF. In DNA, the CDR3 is TGTGCCGTCGGGGATGAGCAGTTCTTC.

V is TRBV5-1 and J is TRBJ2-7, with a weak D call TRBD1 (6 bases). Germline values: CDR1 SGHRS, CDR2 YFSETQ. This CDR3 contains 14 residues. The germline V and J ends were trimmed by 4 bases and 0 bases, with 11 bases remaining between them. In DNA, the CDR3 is TGCGCCAGCAGCGGGCAGGGGACCTCCTACGAGCAGTACTTC. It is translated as CASSGQGTSYEQYF.

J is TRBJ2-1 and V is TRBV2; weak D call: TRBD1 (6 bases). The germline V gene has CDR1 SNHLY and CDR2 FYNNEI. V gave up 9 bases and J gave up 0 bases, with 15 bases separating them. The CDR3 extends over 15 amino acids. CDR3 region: CASFRDTDSYNEQFF. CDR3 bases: TGTGCCAGTTTTAGGGACACCGACTCCTACAATGAGCAGTTCTTC. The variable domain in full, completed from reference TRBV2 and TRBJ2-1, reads EPEVTQTPSHQVTQMGQEVILRCVPISNHLYFYWYRQILGQKVEFLVSFYNNEISEKSEIFDDQFSVERPDGSNFTLKIRSTKLEDSAMYFCASFRDTDSYNEQFFGPGTRLTVL.

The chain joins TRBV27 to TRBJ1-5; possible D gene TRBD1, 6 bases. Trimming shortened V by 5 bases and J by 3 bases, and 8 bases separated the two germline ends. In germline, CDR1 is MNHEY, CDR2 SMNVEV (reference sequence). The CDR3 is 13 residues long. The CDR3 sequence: CASSTGINQPQHF. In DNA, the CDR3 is TGTGCCAGCAGTACAGGGATCAATCAGCCCCAGCATTTT.

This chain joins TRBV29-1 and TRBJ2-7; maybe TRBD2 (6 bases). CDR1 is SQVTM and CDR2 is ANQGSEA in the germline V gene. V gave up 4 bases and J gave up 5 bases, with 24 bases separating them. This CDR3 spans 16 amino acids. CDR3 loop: CSVALLRDFGSHEQYF. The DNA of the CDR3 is TGCAGCGTTGCCCTATTACGGGACTTCGGGTCCCACGAGCAGTACTTC.

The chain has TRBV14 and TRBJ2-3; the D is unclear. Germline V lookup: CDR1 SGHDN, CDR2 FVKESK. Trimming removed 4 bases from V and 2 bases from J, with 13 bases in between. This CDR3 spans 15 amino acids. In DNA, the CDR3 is TGTGCCAGCAGCCCTCTCGGTTCCAACACAGATACGCAGTATTTT. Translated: CASSPLGSNTDTQYF.

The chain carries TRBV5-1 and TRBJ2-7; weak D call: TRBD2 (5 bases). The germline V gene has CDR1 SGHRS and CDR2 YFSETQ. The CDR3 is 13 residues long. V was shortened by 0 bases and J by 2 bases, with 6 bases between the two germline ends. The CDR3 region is CASSLGGPYEQYF. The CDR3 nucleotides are TGCGCCAGCAGCTTGGGAGGGCCCTACGAGCAGTACTTC.

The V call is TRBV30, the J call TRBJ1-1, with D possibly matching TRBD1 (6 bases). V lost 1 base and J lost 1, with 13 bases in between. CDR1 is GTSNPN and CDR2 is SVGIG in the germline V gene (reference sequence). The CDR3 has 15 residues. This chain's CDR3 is CAWSANRVANTEAFF. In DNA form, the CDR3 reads TGTGCCTGGAGTGCCAACAGGGTGGCGAACACTGAAGCTTTCTTT.

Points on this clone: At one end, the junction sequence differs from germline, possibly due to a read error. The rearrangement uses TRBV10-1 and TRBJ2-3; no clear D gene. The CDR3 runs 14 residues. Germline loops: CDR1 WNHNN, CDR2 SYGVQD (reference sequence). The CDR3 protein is CASSKSDNTDTQYF. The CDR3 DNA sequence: TGCGCCAGCAGTAAGTCCGACAACACAGATACGCAGTATTTT.

DNA for the CDR3: TGTGCCTGGATTCCGGGACAGACCTATGGCTACACCTTC. This translates into CAWIPGQTYGYTF. The gene calls are TRBV30 and TRBJ1-2; 7 positions match TRBD1. The CDR3 runs 13 residues. V lost 4 bases, J lost 4 bases, and 6 bases stayed unmatched. The germline CDR1 and CDR2 sequences are GTSNPN and SVGIG (reference sequence).

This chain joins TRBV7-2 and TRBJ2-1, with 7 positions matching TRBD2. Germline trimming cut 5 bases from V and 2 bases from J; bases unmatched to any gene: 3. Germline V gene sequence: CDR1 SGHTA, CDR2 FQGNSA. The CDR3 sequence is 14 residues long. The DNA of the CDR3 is TGTGCCAGCAGCCCCGGACTAGCCTACAATGAGCAGTTCTTC. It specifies CASSPGLAYNEQFF.

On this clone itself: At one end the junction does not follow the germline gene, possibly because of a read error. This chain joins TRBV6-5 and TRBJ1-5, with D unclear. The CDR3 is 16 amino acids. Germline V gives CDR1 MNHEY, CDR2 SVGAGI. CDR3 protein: CASSHSLGERNQPQHF. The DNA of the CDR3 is TGTGCCAGCAGTCACTCCCTCGGGGAGAGAAATCAGCCCCAGCATTTT.

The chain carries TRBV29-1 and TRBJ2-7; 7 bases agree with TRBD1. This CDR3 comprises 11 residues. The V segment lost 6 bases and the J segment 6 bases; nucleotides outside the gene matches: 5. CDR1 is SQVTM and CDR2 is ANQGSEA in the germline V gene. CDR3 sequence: CSVRTGIEQYF. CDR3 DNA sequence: TGCAGCGTCAGGACAGGTATCGAGCAGTACTTC.

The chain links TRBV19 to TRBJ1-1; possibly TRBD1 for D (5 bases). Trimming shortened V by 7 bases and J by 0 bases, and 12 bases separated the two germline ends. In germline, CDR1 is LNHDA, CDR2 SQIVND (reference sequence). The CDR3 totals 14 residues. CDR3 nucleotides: TGTGCCAGTACCCCAGACAGATTGAACACTGAAGCTTTCTTT. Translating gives CASTPDRLNTEAFF.

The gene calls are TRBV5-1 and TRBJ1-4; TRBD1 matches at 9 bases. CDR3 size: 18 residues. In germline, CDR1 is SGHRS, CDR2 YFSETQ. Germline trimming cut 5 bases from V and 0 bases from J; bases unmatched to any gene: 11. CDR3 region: CASSPRDRDFATNEKLFF. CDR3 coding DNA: TGCGCCAGCAGTCCCCGGGACAGGGATTTTGCAACTAATGAAAAACTGTTTTTT.

In nucleotides, the CDR3 is TGCAGCGTTGAAGGCGGATCAGATACGCAGTATTTT. Its translation is CSVEGGSDTQYF. This chain connects TRBV29-1 to TRBJ2-3; no definite D call. Trimming cost V 1 base and J 4 bases, with 6 bases left between them. CDR1 is SQVTM and CDR2 is ANQGSEA in the germline V gene. There are 12 residues in the CDR3.

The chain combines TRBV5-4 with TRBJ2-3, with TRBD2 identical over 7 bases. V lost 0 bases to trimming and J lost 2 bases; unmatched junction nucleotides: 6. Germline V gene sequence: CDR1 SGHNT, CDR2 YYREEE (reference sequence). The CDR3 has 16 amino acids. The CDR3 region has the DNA TGTGCCAGCAGCTTGGGGACTAGGATACACACAGATACGCAGTATTTT. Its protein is CASSLGTRIHTDTQYF.

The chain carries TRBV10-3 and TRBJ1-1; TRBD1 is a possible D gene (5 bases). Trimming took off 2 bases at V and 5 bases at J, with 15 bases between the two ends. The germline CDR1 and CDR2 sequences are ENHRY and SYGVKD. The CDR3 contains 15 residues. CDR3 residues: CAISEAAGYLTEAFF. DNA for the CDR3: TGTGCCATCAGTGAGGCGGCAGGGTATCTGACTGAAGCTTTCTTT.

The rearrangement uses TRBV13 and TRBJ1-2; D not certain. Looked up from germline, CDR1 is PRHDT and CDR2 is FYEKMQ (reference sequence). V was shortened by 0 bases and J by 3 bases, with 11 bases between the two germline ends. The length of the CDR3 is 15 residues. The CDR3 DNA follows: TGTGCCAGCAGCTTAGGCCGAATCCTATACTATGGCTACACCTTC. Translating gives CASSLGRILYYGYTF.

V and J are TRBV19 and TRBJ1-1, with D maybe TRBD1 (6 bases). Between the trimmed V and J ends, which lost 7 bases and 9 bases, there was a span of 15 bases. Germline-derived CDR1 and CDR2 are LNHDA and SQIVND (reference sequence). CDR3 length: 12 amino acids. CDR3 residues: CASTPGRGQAFF. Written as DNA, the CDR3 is TGTGCCAGTACCCCGGGGCGGGGGCAAGCTTTCTTT.